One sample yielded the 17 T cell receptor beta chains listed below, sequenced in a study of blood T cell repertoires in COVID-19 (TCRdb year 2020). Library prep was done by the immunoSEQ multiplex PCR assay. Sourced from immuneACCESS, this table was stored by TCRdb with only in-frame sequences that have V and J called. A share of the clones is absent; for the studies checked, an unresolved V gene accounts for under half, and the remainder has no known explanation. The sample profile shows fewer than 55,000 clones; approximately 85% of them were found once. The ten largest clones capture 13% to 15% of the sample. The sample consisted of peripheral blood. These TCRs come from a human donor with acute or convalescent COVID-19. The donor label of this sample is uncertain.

The CDR3 sequence is CASSVGVTRNTDTQYF. CDR3 nucleotide sequence: TGTGCCAGCAGCGTAGGTGTGACGAGGAACACAGATACGCAGTATTTT. This rearrangement joins TRBV9 to TRBJ2-3, with D hard to call. This CDR3 spans 16 amino acids. V shed 0 bases and J shed 2 bases, with 13 bases lying between them. Germline-derived CDR1 and CDR2 are SGDLS and YYNGEE.

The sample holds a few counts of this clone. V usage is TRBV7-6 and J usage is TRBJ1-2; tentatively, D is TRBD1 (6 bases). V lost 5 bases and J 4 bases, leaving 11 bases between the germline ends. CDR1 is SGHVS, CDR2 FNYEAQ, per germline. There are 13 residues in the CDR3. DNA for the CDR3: TGTGCCAGCAGCCCCGGACAGCGCTATGGCTACACCTTC. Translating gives CASSPGQRYGYTF.

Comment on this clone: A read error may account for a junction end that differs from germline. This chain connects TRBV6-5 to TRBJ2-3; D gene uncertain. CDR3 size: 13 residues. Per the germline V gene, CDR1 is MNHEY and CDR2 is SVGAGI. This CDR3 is CASSDSLTDTQYF. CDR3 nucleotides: TGTGCCAGCAGTGACTCTCTCACAGATACGCAGTATTTT.

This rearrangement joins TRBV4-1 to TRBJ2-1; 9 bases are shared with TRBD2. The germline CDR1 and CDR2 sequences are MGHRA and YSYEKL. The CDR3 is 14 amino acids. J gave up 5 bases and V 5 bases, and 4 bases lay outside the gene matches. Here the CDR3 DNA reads TGCGCCAGCAGCTTCGGACTAGCGAACAATGAGCAGTTCTTC. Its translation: CASSFGLANNEQFF.

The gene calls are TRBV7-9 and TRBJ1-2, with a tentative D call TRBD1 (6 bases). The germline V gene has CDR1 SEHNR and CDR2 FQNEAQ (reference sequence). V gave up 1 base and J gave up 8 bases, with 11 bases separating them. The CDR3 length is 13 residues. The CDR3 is CASSLVPGDGYTF. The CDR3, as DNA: TGTGCCAGCAGCTTAGTTCCAGGGGACGGCTACACCTTC. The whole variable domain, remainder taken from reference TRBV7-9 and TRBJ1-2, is DTGVSQNPRHKITKRGQNVTFRCDPISEHNRLYWYRQTLGQGPEFLTYFQNEAQLEKSRLLSDRFSAERPKGSFSTLEIQRTEQGDSAMYLCASSLVPGDGYTFGSGTRLTVV.

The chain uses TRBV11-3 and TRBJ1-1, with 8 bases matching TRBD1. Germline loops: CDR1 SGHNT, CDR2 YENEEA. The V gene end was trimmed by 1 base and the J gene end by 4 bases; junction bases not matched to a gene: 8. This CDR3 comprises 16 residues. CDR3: CASSLGTGWESTEAFF. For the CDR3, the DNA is TGTGCCAGCAGCTTAGGGACAGGGTGGGAGAGCACTGAAGCTTTCTTT.

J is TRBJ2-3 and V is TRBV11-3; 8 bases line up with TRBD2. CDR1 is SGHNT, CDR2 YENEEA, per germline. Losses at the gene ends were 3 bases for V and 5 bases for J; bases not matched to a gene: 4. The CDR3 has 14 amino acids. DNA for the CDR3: TGTGCCAGCAGCTTGAGCGGGAGTGAAGATACGCAGTATTTT. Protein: CASSLSGSEDTQYF.

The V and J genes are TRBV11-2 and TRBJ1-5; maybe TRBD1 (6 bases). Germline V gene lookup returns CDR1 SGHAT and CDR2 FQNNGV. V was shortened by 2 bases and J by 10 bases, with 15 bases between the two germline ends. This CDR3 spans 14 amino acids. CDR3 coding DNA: TGTGCCAGCAGCTTAAAACAGGGTTTGGTCCCCCAGCATTTT. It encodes CASSLKQGLVPQHF.

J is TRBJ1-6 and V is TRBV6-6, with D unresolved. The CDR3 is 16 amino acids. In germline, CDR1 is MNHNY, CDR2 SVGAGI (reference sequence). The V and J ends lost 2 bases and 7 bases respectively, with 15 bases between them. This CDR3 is CASSYPTTSLNSPLHF. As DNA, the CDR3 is TGTGCCAGCAGTTACCCTACTACAAGTCTCAATTCACCCCTCCACTTT.

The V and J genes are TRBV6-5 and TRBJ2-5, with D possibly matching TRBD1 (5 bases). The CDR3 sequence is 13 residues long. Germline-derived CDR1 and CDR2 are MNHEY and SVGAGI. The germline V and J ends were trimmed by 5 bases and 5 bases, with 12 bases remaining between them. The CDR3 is CASSNRQSETQYF. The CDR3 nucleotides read TGTGCCAGCAGTAACAGGCAGTCGGAGACCCAGTACTTC.

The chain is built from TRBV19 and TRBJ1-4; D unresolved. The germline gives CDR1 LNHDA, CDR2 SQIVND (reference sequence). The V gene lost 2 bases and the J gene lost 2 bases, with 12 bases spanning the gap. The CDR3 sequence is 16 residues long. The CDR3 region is CASSIWFQTTNEKLFF. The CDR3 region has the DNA TGTGCCAGTAGTATATGGTTCCAGACTACTAATGAAAAACTGTTTTTT. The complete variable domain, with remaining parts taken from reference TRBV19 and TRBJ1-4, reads DGGITQSPKYLFRKEGQNVTLSCEQNLNHDAMYWYRQDPGQGLRLIYYSQIVNDFQKGDIAEGYSVSREKKESFPLTVTSAQKNPTAFYLCASSIWFQTTNEKLFFGSGTQLSVL.

The DNA of the CDR3 is TGTGCCAGCAGCGTAAAATCGGATAGCCCACCTCCCACAGATACGCAGTATTTT. Protein: CASSVKSDSPPPTDTQYF. The chain joins TRBV9 to TRBJ2-3, with D hard to call. Germline CDR1 is SGDLS and CDR2 is YYNGEE. The CDR3 covers 18 residues. Trimming shortened V by 1 base and J by 2 bases, and 20 bases separated the two germline ends.

The CDR3 reads CASSSAGALLFNEQFF. In DNA form, the CDR3 reads TGTGCCAGCAGCTCAGCGGGTGCCCTCCTGTTCAATGAGCAGTTCTTC. The chain uses TRBV27 and TRBJ2-1; D might be TRBD2 (6 bases). CDR1 MNHEY and CDR2 SMNVEV come from the germline V gene (reference sequence). The CDR3 has 16 residues. The V end was cut by 6 bases, the J end by 6 bases, with 21 bases between.

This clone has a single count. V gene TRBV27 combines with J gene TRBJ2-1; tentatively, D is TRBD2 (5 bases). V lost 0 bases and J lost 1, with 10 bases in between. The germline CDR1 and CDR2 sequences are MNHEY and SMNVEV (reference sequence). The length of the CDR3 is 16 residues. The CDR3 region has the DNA TGTGCCAGCAGTTTATCTTTGGGAGTTTCCTACAATGAGCAGTTCTTC. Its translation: CASSLSLGVSYNEQFF.

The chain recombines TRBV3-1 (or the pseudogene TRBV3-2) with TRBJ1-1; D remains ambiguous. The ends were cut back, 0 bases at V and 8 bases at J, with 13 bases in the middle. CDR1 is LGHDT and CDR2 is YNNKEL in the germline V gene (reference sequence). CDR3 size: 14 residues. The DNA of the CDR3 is TGTGCCAGCAGCCAAGAAATGCCCTTGAGCGAAGCTTTCTTT. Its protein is CASSQEMPLSEAFF.

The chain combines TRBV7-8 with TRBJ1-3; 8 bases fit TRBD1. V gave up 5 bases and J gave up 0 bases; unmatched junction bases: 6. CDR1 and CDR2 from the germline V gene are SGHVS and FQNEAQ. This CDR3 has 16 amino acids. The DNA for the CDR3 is TGTGCCAGCAGCCTCAGGACAGGGAACTCTGGAAACACCATATATTTT. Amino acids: CASSLRTGNSGNTIYF.

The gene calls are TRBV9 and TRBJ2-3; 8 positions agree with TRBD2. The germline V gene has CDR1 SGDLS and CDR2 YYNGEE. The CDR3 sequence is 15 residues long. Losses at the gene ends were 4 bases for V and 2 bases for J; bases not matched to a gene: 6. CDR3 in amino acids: CASSSRGGNTDTQYF. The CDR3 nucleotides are TGTGCCAGCAGCTCTCGGGGGGGGAACACAGATACGCAGTATTTT.